This T cell receptor beta chain was obtained from a study of Graves' ophthalmopathy and Graves' hyperthyroidism (dated by TCRdb to 2017 to 2018). For the study in its entirety: Peripheral blood samples were taken at the time of initial diagnosis, before any treatment was given. To tell Graves' ophthalmopathy apart from Graves' hyperthyroidism, and to predict which patients would progress to ophthalmopathy, the study relied on TCR beta repertoire signatures. In total, 135 blood samples were TCR-sequenced: roughly 45 ophthalmopathy, some 72 hyperthyroidism and about 17 hyperthyroidism-to-ophthalmopathy patients. To explore V-J signatures that distinguish ophthalmopathy from hyperthyroidism, a discovery set of 100 patients was enrolled, made up of approximately 45 with ophthalmopathy and around 57 with stable hyperthyroidism. An independent validation cohort comprised 18 hyperthyroidism patients and 15 to 17 patients who later progressed from hyperthyroidism to ophthalmopathy. In more than five hyperthyroidism patients, T-cell repertoires of thyroid tissue and blood were compared. Following sample collection, hyperthyroidism patients were given methimazole at a starting dose of 30 mg daily, and ophthalmopathy patients were given high-dose intravenous methylprednisolone. What the work shows at the level of the full study, not this receptor alone: In validation, the model predicted ophthalmopathy progression with roughly 68% sensitivity and approximately 75% specificity; fewer than 15 predicted patients were CT-confirmed with GO in a median of approximately six months. Most expanded thyroid clonotypes with frequency above 0.001 were also detected in blood, suggesting blood repertoires may reflect the thyroid immune response. Ophthalmopathy was separated from stable hyperthyroidism by the 13-signature model with just under 90% sensitivity and about 83% specificity in cross-validation and with 80%/75% in the test set. Sample size was not predetermined statistically, and investigators were not blinded to group allocation.

This clonotype showed up just a few times. Its antigen is still unknown. Base quality data are lacking; no much larger clone is found one base away. Patients with ophthalmopathy had moderately to severely active disease, with a Clinical Activity Score of 3 or more, a NOSPECS grade of 4 or more, and a disease duration of less than 3 months. Patients were excluded if they had other autoimmune diseases, uncontrolled infections, pregnancy or lactation. Clinical symptoms, serum thyroxine, TRAb, thyroid ultrasound and orbital computed tomography formed the basis of the diagnosis. PBMCs were isolated from about 9.1 ml of fresh peripheral blood by Ficoll-Paque density gradient centrifugation. Total RNA was extracted using Trizol reagent, and RNA quality was checked on an Agilent 2100 Bioanalyzer. For repertoire sequencing, TCR beta CDR3 regions were amplified from RNA transcripts. The first round was an RT-PCR using HTBI primers with the Qiagen OneStep RT-PCR kit, and this first round was followed by a second-round multiplex PCR, then size selection and purification. The libraries underwent paired-end sequencing with 100 bp reads on an Illumina HiSeq2000. The authors' analysis ran thus. Reads were processed with SOAPnuke, discarding reads with adapters, uncalled bases, mean Phred below 15, or no exact constant-primer or identifier match. High-quality paired reads were merged with COPE v1.2.5. Unique nucleotide sequences were defined as clonotypes and aligned to IMGT TRB V, D and J references using MiTCR v1.1. The analysis was limited to V-J combinations with a frequency above 0.0001, which together covered 99.2% of repertoires. For each V-J combination, a TCR clonal expansion and chaos score was defined as F50 clonal expansion divided by the chaos observed in the TCRdist matrix. Features were reduced by Welch's t-statistics and random forest to around 13 V-J combinations, which fed a naive Bayes classifier. Thyroid-blood repertoire similarity was quantified with the Morisita-Horn index. TCRdb took the public reads, trimmed them with fastp at Q25, ran MiXCR for clone calling and kept in-frame beta chains. Every distinct CDR3 protein forms one entry, paired with its most common genes and DNA. Clone size and V and J calls follow TCRdb, not the original study. In all, the sample holds 52,000 or so distinct CDR3 sequences, and roughly 46% of those were seen once. About 4.9% of the sample is in the top ten clones.

This TCR was recovered from an adult woman with Graves' ophthalmopathy. Source material: peripheral blood.

The CDR3 protein: CASSDRESSPLHF. The DNA is as follows: TGTGCCAGCAGTGACAGGGAGTCGTCACCCCTCCACTTT. Rearrangement joined TRBV25-1 to TRBJ1-6, and perhaps TRBD1 as D gene, on 5 matching bases. Counted from cysteine to phenylalanine, this CDR3 has 13 amino acids. CDR3 DNA only is kept here, 39 bases in frame from base 1. V is clipped by 3 bases and J by 10 bases, and the sequence between their germline boundaries is 10 bases long. Looking up the germline V gene yields CDR1 MGHDK and CDR2 SYGVNS.